This TCR beta chain was recovered during a study of T cells in women clearing cervical HPV infection. Comments on this clone: The read gets to within 3 residues of the CDR3 end, and the germline J gene fills in the rest.

CDR1 and CDR2 (germline): KGHSH, LQKENI. The CDR3 has 14 amino acids. Some clones are missing from TCRdb's copy, which holds only in-frame ones; the method was immunoSEQ multiplex PCR. This repertoire comprises tens of thousands of clones; its ten largest clones make up approximately 40%. The receptor was isolated from a woman between 18 and 70 years old with a cervical HPV16 infection that either progressed to CIN3+ or cleared (not recorded which). Sequenced input: blood buffy coat. The chain has TRBV18 and TRBJ2-2; the match to TRBD2 covers 7 bases. CDR3 sequence reads: CASSPLREGEKLFF. CDR3 bases read: TGTGCCAGCTCACCCCTCAGGGAGGGTGAAAAG. Using reference TRBV18 and TRBJ2-2 for the parts outside the CDR3, the full variable domain is NAGVMQNPRHLVRRRGQEARLRCSPMKGHSHVYWYRQLPEEGLKFMVYLQKENIIDESGMPKERFSAEFPKEGPSILRIQQVVRGDSAAYFCASSPLREGEKLFFGEGSRLTVL.